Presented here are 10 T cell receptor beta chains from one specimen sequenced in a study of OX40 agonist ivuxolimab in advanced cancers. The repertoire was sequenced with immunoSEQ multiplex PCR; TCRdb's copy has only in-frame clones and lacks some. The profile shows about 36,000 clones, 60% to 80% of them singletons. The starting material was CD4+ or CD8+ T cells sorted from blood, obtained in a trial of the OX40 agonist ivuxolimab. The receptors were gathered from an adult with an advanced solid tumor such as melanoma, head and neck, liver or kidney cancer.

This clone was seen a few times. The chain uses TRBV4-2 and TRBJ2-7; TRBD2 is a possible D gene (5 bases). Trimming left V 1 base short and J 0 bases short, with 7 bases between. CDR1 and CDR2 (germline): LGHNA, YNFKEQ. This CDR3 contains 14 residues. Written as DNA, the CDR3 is TGTGCCAGCAGCCAAGGCGAGGGCTCCTACGAGCAGTACTTC. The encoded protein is CASSQGEGSYEQYF.

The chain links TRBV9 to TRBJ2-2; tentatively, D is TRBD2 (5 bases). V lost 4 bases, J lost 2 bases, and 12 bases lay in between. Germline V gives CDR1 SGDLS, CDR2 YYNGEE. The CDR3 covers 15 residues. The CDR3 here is CASSSWTANTGELFF. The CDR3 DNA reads TGTGCCAGCAGCTCCTGGACTGCCAACACCGGGGAGCTGTTTTTT.

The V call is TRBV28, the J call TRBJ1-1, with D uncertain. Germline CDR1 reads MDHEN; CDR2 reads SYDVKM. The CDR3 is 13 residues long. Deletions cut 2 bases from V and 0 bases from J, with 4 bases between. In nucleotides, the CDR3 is TGTGCCAGCAGTTTAAAGGTGAACACTGAAGCTTTCTTT. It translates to CASSLKVNTEAFF.

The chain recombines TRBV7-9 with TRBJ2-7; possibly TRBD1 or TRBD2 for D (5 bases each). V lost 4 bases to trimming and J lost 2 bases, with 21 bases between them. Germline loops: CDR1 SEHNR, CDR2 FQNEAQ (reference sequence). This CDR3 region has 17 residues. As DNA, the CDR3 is TGTGCCAGCAGCTCCCCAGGTGGGGACGGCATAGCCTACGAGCAGTACTTC. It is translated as CASSSPGGDGIAYEQYF.

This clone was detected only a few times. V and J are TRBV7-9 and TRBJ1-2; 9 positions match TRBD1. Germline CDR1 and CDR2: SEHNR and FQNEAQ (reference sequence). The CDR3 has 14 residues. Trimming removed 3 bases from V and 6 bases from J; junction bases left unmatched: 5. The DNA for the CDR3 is TGTGCCAGCAGCTTGTGGGACAGGGTTGATGGCTACACCTTC. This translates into CASSLWDRVDGYTF.

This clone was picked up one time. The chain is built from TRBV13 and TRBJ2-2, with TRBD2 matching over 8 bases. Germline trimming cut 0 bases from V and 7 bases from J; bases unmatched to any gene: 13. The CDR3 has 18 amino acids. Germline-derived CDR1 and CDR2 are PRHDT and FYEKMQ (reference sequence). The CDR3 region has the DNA TGTGCCAGCAGCTTAGGAATTCGGGGTAGCGGGACCGGCGGGGAGCTGTTTTTT. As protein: CASSLGIRGSGTGGELFF.

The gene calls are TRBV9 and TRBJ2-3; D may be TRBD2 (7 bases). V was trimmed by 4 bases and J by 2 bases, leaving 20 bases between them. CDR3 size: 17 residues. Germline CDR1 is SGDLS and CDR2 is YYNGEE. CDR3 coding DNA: TGTGCCAGCAGCCCGTTCGAGGGGGGGGGCCTCACAGATACGCAGTATTTT. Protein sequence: CASSPFEGGGLTDTQYF.

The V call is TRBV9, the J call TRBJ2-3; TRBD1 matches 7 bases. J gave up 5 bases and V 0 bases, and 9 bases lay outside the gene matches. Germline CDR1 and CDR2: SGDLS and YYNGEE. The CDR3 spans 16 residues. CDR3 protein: CASSVGERDRGDTQYF. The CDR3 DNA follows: TGTGCCAGCAGCGTAGGGGAGAGGGACAGAGGAGATACGCAGTATTTT.

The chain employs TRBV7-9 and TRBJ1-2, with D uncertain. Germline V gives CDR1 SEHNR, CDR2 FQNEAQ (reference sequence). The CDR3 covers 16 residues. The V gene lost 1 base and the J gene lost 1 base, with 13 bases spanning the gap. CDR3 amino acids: CASSLGWADINYGYTF. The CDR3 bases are TGTGCCAGCAGCTTAGGCTGGGCAGACATTAACTATGGCTACACCTTC.

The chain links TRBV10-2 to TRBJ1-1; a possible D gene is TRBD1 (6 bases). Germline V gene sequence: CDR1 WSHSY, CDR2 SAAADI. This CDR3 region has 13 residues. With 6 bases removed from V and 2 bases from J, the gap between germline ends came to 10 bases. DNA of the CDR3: TGCGCCAGCAGCACACAGGGAAACACTGAAGCTTTCTTT. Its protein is CASSTQGNTEAFF.